The 10 T cell receptor beta chains below all came from one sample that was sequenced in a study of regulatory T cells in long-lasting Graves disease. The authors built TCR beta libraries using iRepertoire HTBI primers and Arm-PCR of CDR3 regions. TCRdb itself ran the multiplex PCR reads through MiXCR, one entry per CDR3 protein. The table has fewer than 650,000 distinct CDR3 sequences, about 16% seen once; the top ten hold under 20%. Time point described: newly diagnosed GD, antithyroid drugs for less than 3 months. The TCR library used RNA extracted from PBMCs. These data were also reused for a study on T cells in Graves' hyperthyroidism and ophthalmopathy.

The specimen was peripheral blood mononuclear cells (PBMCs), collected at new diagnosis, from a patient treated with antithyroid drugs. Receptors were obtained from a woman aged 25-40 years with Graves disease.

This chain connects TRBV19 to TRBJ2-1; 7 bases line up with TRBD2. V shed 3 bases, J shed 8 bases, and the junction held 7 bases outside the gene matches. The CDR3 contains 14 residues. Germline lookup yields CDR1 LNHDA and CDR2 SQIVND (reference sequence). The CDR3 DNA is TGTGCCAGTAGTATGGGCGGGAGCACTGATGAGCAGTTCTTC. Protein product: CASSMGGSTDEQFF.

This clonotype was detected ten times or more. This chain uses TRBV6-1 with TRBJ2-2; 7 bases agree with TRBD1. J gave up 10 bases and V 7 bases, and 9 bases lay outside the gene matches. The CDR3 length is 13 residues. Germline CDR1 is MNHNS and CDR2 is SASEGT. The CDR3 coding sequence is TGTGCCAGCACCGTCAGACAGGGAACGGAGCTGTTTTTT. This encodes CASTVRQGTELFF.

On this clonotype: A single base separates this from a much larger clone, so it may be a read error. V gene TRBV7-8 combines with J gene TRBJ1-5; the D is unclear. This CDR3 region has 15 residues. CDR1 is SGHVS and CDR2 is FQNEAQ in the germline V gene. Deletions cut 8 bases from V and 5 bases from J, with 19 bases between. DNA of the CDR3: TGTGCCAGCGGCCCCAAGGGAGACATCTATCAGCCCCAGCATTTT. Translation: CASGPKGDIYQPQHF.

This clonotype was picked up a small number of times. The chain combines TRBV20-1 with TRBJ1-6, with D possibly matching TRBD1 (5 bases). CDR1 DFQATT and CDR2 SNEGSKA come from the germline V gene (reference sequence). V lost 2 bases to trimming and J lost 10 bases, with 15 bases between them. This CDR3 comprises 14 residues. The CDR3 nucleotides read TGCAGTGCTAGACAAAGCAGGGAAAACTCACCCCTCCACTTT. This codes for CSARQSRENSPLHF.

This clonotype was observed many times. The chain carries TRBV10-3 and TRBJ2-3; D is possibly TRBD1 (5 bases). This CDR3 comprises 16 residues. Germline V gene lookup returns CDR1 ENHRY and CDR2 SYGVKD. The V end was cut by 7 bases, the J end by 0 bases, with 17 bases between. The CDR3 region has the DNA TGTGCCATCACCTCGGACACCGAAGGGAGCACAGATACGCAGTATTTT. It yields the protein CAITSDTEGSTDTQYF.

The chain is built from TRBV5-1 and TRBJ2-2, with 12 bases identical to TRBD2. CDR3 length equals 17 residues. V was clipped by 0 bases and J by 7 bases; unmatched bases: 7. The germline CDR1 and CDR2 sequences are SGHRS and YFSETQ. Here the CDR3 reads CASSLELAGGPGGELFF. The DNA for the CDR3 is TGCGCCAGCAGCTTGGAACTAGCGGGAGGTCCGGGCGGGGAGCTGTTTTTT. Full variable domain (remainder filled in from reference TRBV5-1 and TRBJ2-2): KAGVTQTPRYLIKTRGQQVTLSCSPISGHRSVSWYQQTPGQGLQFLFEYFSETQRNKGNFPGRFSGRQFSNSRSEMNVSTLELGDSALYLCASSLELAGGPGGELFFGEGSRLTVL.

This clonotype was detected a few times. The chain joins TRBV27 to TRBJ2-3; 9 bases line up with TRBD2. V was pared by 2 bases and J by 2 bases, with 8 bases of the junction left unmatched. This CDR3 is 17 amino acids long. In germline, CDR1 is MNHEY, CDR2 SMNVEV (reference sequence). The CDR3 region is CASSLTVAGGTTDTQYF. CDR3 coding DNA: TGTGCCAGCAGTTTAACGGTTGCGGGAGGGACCACAGATACGCAGTATTTT.

This clonotype was seen repeatedly, ten times or more. V gene TRBV27 combines with J gene TRBJ2-6; 9 bases line up with TRBD1. Germline assignment: CDR1 MNHEY and CDR2 SMNVEV (reference sequence). The length of the CDR3 is 17 residues. The trim removed 6 bases at V and 0 bases at J, leaving 6 bases unmatched. The CDR3, as DNA: TGTGCCAGCAGCAGGGACAGGGTTCTCTCTGGGGCCAACGTCCTGACTTTC. Protein sequence: CASSRDRVLSGANVLTF.

V usage is TRBV7-2 and J usage is TRBJ2-1; no definite D call. Trimming took 5 bases from V and 6 from J, leaving 8 bases between them. CDR3 length: 12 residues. The germline V gene encodes CDR1 SGHTA and CDR2 FQGNSA. The CDR3 DNA reads TGTGCCAGCAGCCAAACTCGCAATGAGCAGTTCTTC. This sequence encodes CASSQTRNEQFF.

The table lists this clonotype with many counts. The chain links TRBV7-8 to TRBJ1-1; 8 nucleotides align to TRBD1. Germline assignment: CDR1 SGHVS and CDR2 FQNEAQ. The CDR3 is made up of 15 amino acids. V shed 7 bases, J shed 1 base, and the junction held 8 bases outside the gene matches. CDR3 region: CASNLRQGTNTEAFF. The CDR3, as DNA: TGTGCCAGCAACCTTAGACAGGGGACGAACACTGAAGCTTTCTTT.